These 5 T cell receptor beta chains were all obtained from the same sample, sequenced in a study of T cells in women clearing cervical HPV infection. Method: immunoSEQ multiplex PCR; TCRdb's copy keeps in-frame clones and lacks some. The table gives around 33,000 clones; the top ten clones make up roughly 3.6% of it. Material for sequencing was blood buffy coat. The receptor set was obtained from a woman aged 18 to 75 with a cervical HPV16 infection that either progressed to CIN3+ or cleared (not recorded which).

On this clone: The read terminates 3 residues ahead of where the CDR3 ends, so the germline J gene completes it. The chain recombines TRBV5-1 with TRBJ1-4; no clear D gene. Germline V lookup: CDR1 SGHRS, CDR2 YFSETQ. This CDR3 is 14 amino acids long. V was clipped by 0 bases and J by 0 bases, with 3 bases between them. The CDR3 bases that were read are TGCGCCAGCAGCTTGGGTACAACTAATGAAAAA. It yields the protein CASSLGTTNEK. The full CDR3 reads CASSLGTTNEKLFF. Full variable domain (remainder filled in from reference TRBV5-1 and TRBJ1-4): KAGVTQTPRYLIKTRGQQVTLSCSPISGHRSVSWYQQTPGQGLQFLFEYFSETQRNKGNFPGRFSGRQFSNSRSEMNVSTLELGDSALYLCASSLGTTNEKLFFGSGTQLSVL.

Regarding this clone: The read finishes 3 residues shy of the CDR3 end, and the germline J gene is used to complete it. V is TRBV4-2 and J is TRBJ2-5; D possibly corresponds to TRBD2 (5 bases). Trimming removed 0 bases from V and 5 bases from J, with 13 bases in between. The CDR3 consists of 15 residues. Germline V CDR1 and CDR2: LGHNA, YNFKEQ. Incomplete CDR3 DNA: TGTGCCAGCAGCCAAGATAGAGGGCGATTGGAGACC. Translated, it gives CASSQDRGRLET. The whole CDR3 protein reads CASSQDRGRLETQYF.

About this clone itself: With the read ending 3 residues before the CDR3 end, the germline J gene is used to fill in that end. This sequence joins TRBV5-4 and TRBJ1-4, with 8 bases fitting TRBD1. The CDR3 has 16 amino acids. After removal of 0 bases from V and 7 bases from J, the junction contained 8 bases not matched to a gene. Germline CDR1 is SGHNT and CDR2 is YYREEE (reference sequence). Incomplete CDR3 DNA: TGTGCCAGCAGCTTGGCTCCGGGCAGGGGGCTTGAAAAA. It encodes CASSLAPGRGLEK. The CDR3 in full is CASSLAPGRGLEKLFF.

The DNA read from the CDR3 is TGTGCCAGCAGTCCTGGACTAGCGGGAGGCGGCGAG. It yields the protein CASSPGLAGGGE. The CDR3, in full, reads CASSPGLAGGGEQYF. This chain links TRBV12-3 or TRBV12-4 with TRBJ2-7; TRBD2 matches 14 bases. From the germline J gene comes the end of the CDR3, since the read stops 3 residues before it. The CDR3 spans 15 residues. V lost 5 bases to trimming and J lost 6 bases; unmatched junction nucleotides: 6.

As for this clone: The sequenced fragment ends 3 residues before the CDR3 boundary, so the rest is inferred from the germline J gene. The chain has TRBV5-1 and TRBJ1-1; no reliable D call. The CDR3 runs 14 residues. Germline V gene lookup returns CDR1 SGHRS and CDR2 YFSETQ. V was trimmed by 5 bases and J by 0 bases, leaving 11 bases between them. Partial CDR3 DNA: TGCGCCAGCAGTCTCAGGATGATGAACACTGAA. As protein: CASSLRMMNTE. The whole CDR3 protein is CASSLRMMNTEAFF.